One sample yielded the 7 T cell receptor beta chains listed below, sequenced in a study of radiation and T cells in renal cell carcinoma. Time point described: baseline pretreatment blood. This sample's treatment: 15 Gy SBRT to primary tumor, nephrectomy 4 weeks later. Measured with immunoSEQ multiplex PCR; TCRdb has only the in-frame clones, and not every one. The sample contains 100,000 to 150,000 clones, around 84% of which appear only once. Sequenced here: blood, sampled from a patient whose treatment included radiotherapy and nephrectomy. These receptors originate from a woman in her sixties with renal cell carcinoma.

The genes are TRBV29-1 and TRBJ2-1, with D uncertain. This CDR3 is 12 amino acids long. The ends were cut back, 5 bases at V and 1 base at J, with 6 bases in the middle. Germline V CDR1 and CDR2: SQVTM, ANQGSEA. CDR3 DNA: TGCAGCGTTTCTGGGTCCTACAATGAGCAGTTCTTC. Amino acids: CSVSGSYNEQFF.

This clone was observed a handful of times. The chain links TRBV27 to TRBJ1-1; tentatively, D is TRBD1 (6 bases). V dropped 2 bases and J dropped 4 bases, with 17 bases sitting between them. In germline, CDR1 is MNHEY, CDR2 SMNVEV (reference sequence). The CDR3 has 16 amino acids. The CDR3 is CASSLRDIPPPTEAFF. In DNA form, the CDR3 reads TGTGCCAGCAGTTTAAGGGACATACCACCCCCCACTGAAGCTTTCTTT.

The rearrangement links TRBV18 to TRBJ1-3; D is unresolved. The CDR3 is made up of 14 amino acids. Germline assignment: CDR1 KGHSH and CDR2 LQKENI. Between the trimmed V and J ends, which lost 1 base and 2 bases, there was a span of 6 bases. CDR3 residues: CASSPRGAGNTIYF. CDR3 DNA sequence: TGTGCCAGCTCACCACGCGGGGCTGGAAACACCATATATTTT. Full variable domain (remainder filled in from reference TRBV18 and TRBJ1-3): NAGVMQNPRHLVRRRGQEARLRCSPMKGHSHVYWYRQLPEEGLKFMVYLQKENIIDESGMPKERFSAEFPKEGPSILRIQQVVRGDSAAYFCASSPRGAGNTIYFGEGSWLTVV.

The chain recombines TRBV9 with TRBJ1-6, with 10 positions matching TRBD1. This CDR3 has 16 residues. CDR1 and CDR2 from the germline V gene are SGDLS and YYNGEE. The trim removed 4 bases at V and 10 bases at J, leaving 11 bases unmatched. The CDR3, as DNA: TGTGCCAGCAGCCCACGCCCGACAGGGGGCGAATCACCCCTCCACTTT. It codes for CASSPRPTGGESPLHF.

This clone was seen a few times. This chain joins TRBV28 and TRBJ1-1; the D gene is possibly TRBD1 (5 bases). CDR3 length equals 14 residues. V lost 3 bases and J lost 3, with 11 bases in between. In germline, CDR1 is MDHEN, CDR2 SYDVKM. The CDR3 protein is CASSFQGGDTEAFF. CDR3 in DNA: TGTGCCAGCAGTTTTCAGGGAGGGGACACTGAAGCTTTCTTT.

The chain has TRBV7-9 and TRBJ1-1; D remains ambiguous. The CDR3 covers 15 residues. The germline V gene encodes CDR1 SEHNR and CDR2 FQNEAQ (reference sequence). V lost 4 bases and J 3 bases, leaving 15 bases between the germline ends. The CDR3 spells CASSSTPAAHTEAFF. As DNA, the CDR3 is TGTGCCAGCAGCTCTACCCCAGCGGCCCACACTGAAGCTTTCTTT.

V and J are TRBV19 and TRBJ1-4; D uncertain. Germline loops: CDR1 LNHDA, CDR2 SQIVND (reference sequence). Trimming cost V 5 bases and J 8 bases, with 12 bases left between them. CDR3 length: 13 amino acids. Here the CDR3 reads CASSPRRGEKLFF. Here the CDR3 DNA reads TGTGCCAGTAGTCCCCGTCGCGGGGAAAAACTGTTTTTT. The whole variable domain, filled in from reference TRBV19 and TRBJ1-4, reads DGGITQSPKYLFRKEGQNVTLSCEQNLNHDAMYWYRQDPGQGLRLIYYSQIVNDFQKGDIAEGYSVSREKKESFPLTVTSAQKNPTAFYLCASSPRRGEKLFFGSGTQLSVL.